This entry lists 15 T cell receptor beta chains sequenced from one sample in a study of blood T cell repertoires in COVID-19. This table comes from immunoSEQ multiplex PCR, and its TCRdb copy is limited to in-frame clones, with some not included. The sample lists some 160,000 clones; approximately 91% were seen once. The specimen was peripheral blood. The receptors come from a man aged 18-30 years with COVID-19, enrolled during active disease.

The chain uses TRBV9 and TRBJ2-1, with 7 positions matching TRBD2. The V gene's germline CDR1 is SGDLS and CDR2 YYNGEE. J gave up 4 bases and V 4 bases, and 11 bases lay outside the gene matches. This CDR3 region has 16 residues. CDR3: CASSHNGRGRYNEQFF. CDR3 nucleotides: TGTGCCAGCAGCCACAACGGGCGGGGGAGGTACAATGAGCAGTTCTTC.

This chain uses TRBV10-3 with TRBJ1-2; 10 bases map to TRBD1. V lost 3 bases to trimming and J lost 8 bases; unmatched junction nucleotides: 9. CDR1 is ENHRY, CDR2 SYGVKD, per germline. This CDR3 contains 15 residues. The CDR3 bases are TGTGCCATCAGTGAAGGGACAGGGGACTCATGGGGCTACACCTTC. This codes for CAISEGTGDSWGYTF.

Here the CDR3 reads CASSQDDGQGWAPLHF. The CDR3 DNA follows: TGTGCCAGCAGCCAAGATGACGGACAGGGATGGGCACCCCTCCACTTT. The chain employs TRBV4-2 and TRBJ1-6; 8 nucleotides match TRBD1. The germline CDR1 and CDR2 sequences are LGHNA and YNFKEQ. Losses at the gene ends were 0 bases for V and 11 bases for J; bases not matched to a gene: 9. The CDR3 sequence is 16 residues long.

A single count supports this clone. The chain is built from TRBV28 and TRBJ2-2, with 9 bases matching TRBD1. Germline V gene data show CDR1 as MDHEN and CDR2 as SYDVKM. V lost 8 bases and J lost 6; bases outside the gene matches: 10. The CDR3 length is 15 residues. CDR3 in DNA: TGTGCCAGCTGGGGGGAGGGACAGGGAGCCGGGGAGCTGTTTTTT. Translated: CASWGEGQGAGELFF.

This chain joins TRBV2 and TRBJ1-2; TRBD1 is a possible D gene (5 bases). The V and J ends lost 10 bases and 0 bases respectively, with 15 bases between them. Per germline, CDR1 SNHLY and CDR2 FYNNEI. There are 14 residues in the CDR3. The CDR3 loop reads CATGGGTPNYGYTF. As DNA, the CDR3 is TGTGCCACCGGGGGGGGAACACCTAACTATGGCTACACCTTC.

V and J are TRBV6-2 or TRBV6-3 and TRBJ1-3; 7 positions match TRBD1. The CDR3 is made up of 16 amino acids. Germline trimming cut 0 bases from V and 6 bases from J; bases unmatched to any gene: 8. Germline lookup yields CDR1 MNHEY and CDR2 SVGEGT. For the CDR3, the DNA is TGTGCCAGCAGTTACTCAATCGGACAGGACGAAAACACCATATATTTT. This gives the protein CASSYSIGQDENTIYF.

The chain's CDR3 is CASSFSTGEEGGYTF. CDR3 bases: TGTGCCAGCAGTTTTTCGACAGGGGAAGAAGGGGGCTACACCTTC. The genes are TRBV27 and TRBJ1-2; 8 bases map to TRBD1. The junction had 11 bases not matched to a gene; V was cut back by 3 bases and J by 8 bases. Germline V CDR1 and CDR2: MNHEY, SMNVEV (reference sequence). CDR3 length: 15 amino acids.

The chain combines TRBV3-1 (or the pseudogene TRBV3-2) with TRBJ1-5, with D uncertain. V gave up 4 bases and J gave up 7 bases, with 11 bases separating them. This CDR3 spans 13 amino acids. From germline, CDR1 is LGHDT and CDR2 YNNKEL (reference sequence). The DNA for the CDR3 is TGTGCCAGCAGCCGAGGCCCACGGCAGCCCCAGCATTTT. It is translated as CASSRGPRQPQHF.

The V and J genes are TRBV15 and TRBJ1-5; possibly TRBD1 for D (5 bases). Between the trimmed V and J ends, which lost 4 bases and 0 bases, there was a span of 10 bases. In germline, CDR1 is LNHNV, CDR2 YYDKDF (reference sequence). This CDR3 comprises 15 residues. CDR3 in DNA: TGTGCCACCAGCAAAAGACAGAATAGCAATCAGCCCCAGCATTTT. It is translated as CATSKRQNSNQPQHF. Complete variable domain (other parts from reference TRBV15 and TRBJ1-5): DAMVIQNPRYQVTQFGKPVTLSCSQTLNHNVMYWYQQKSSQAPKLLFHYYDKDFNNEADTPDNFQSRRPNTSFCFLDIRSPGLGDTAMYLCATSKRQNSNQPQHFGDGTRLSIL.

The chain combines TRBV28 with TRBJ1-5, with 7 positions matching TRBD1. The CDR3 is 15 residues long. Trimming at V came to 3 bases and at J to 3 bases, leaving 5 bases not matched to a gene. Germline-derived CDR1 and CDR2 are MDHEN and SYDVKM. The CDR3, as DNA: TGTGCCAGCAGTTTTCTACAGGGGTTCAATCAGCCCCAGCATTTT. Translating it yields CASSFLQGFNQPQHF.

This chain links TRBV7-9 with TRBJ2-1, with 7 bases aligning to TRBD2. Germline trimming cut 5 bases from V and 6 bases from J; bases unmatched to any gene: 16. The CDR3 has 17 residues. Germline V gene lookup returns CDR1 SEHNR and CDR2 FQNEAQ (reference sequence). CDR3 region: CASSLPLGTTRGNEQFF. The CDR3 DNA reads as TGTGCCAGCAGCCTCCCTCTAGGGACTACTAGGGGCAATGAGCAGTTCTTC.

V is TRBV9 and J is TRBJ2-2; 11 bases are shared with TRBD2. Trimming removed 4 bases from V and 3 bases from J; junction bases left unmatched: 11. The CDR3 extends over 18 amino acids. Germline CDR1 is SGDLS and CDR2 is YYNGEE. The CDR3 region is CASSNPFSGRGYTGELFF. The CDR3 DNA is TGTGCCAGCAGCAATCCCTTTAGCGGGAGGGGGTACACCGGGGAGCTGTTTTTT.

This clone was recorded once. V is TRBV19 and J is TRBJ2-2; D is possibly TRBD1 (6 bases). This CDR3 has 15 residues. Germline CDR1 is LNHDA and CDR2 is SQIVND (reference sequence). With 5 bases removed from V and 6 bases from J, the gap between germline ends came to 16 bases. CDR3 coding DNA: TGTGCCAGTAGTGGGCCGGGACACCCGTCCGGGGAGCTGTTTTTT. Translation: CASSGPGHPSGELFF.

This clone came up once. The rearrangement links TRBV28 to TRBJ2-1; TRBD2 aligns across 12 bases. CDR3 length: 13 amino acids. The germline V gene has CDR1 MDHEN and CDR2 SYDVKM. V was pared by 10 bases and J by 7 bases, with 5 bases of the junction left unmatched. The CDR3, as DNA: TGTGCCATCGGACTAGCGGGAAGGAATGAGCAGTTCTTC. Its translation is CAIGLAGRNEQFF.

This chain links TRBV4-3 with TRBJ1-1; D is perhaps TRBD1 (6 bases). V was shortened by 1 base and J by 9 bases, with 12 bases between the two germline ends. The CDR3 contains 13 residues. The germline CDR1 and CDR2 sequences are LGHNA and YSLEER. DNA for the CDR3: TGCGCCAGCAGCCAAGCCCTTCAGGGGAAAGCTTTCTTT. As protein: CASSQALQGKAFF.